The rows below give T cell receptor beta chains drawn from one sample of a study of T cell responses to AZD1222 COVID-19 vaccine. Assay: immunoSEQ multiplex PCR; the TCRdb copy retains only in-frame clones and omits some. The sample has 150,000 to 200,000 clones; about 89% are singletons. The sequences come from peripheral blood, collected 28 days after the second AZD1222 dose. The receptors were sampled from an adult who received the AZD1222 COVID-19 vaccine. The CDR3 runs from the conserved cysteine through the conserved F or W. A D gene is named only where the DNA matches it firmly. Size tells how often a clone was seen (once, few, many) or the class of an expanded clone, and some rows leave it out.

d_gene: TRBD2; abundance: NA; v_gene: TRBV5-8; j_gene: TRBJ2-2; CDR3aa: CASSRGLASNTGELFF; CDR3nt: TGTGCCAGCAGCAGGGGACTAGCGTCGAACACCGGGGAGCTGTTTTTT
d_gene: NA; abundance: NA; v_gene: TRBV9; j_gene: TRBJ2-1; CDR3aa: CASSARDTVWSGNEQFF; CDR3nt: TGTGCCAGCAGCGCACGCGACACGGTCTGGTCGGGCAATGAGCAGTTCTTC
d_gene: NA; abundance: NA; v_gene: TRBV19; j_gene: TRBJ2-7; CDR3aa: CASSPQLRSYEQYF; CDR3nt: TGTGCCAGTAGTCCCCAGTTGAGGTCCTACGAGCAGTACTTC
d_gene: NA; abundance: few; v_gene: TRBV15; j_gene: TRBJ1-4; CDR3aa: CATSRDLMREKLFF; CDR3nt: TGTGCCACCAGCAGAGATCTAATGCGCGAAAAACTGTTTTTT
d_gene: NA; abundance: few; v_gene: TRBV13; j_gene: TRBJ1-1; CDR3aa: CASSQIREGRTAFF; CDR3nt: TGTGCCAGCAGCCAGATAAGAGAGGGCAGGACGGCTTTCTTT
d_gene: NA; abundance: NA; v_gene: TRBV19; j_gene: TRBJ2-2; CDR3aa: CASTMGGFTGELFF; CDR3nt: TGTGCCAGTACCATGGGCGGTTTCACCGGGGAGCTGTTTTTT
d_gene: NA; abundance: NA; v_gene: TRBV19; j_gene: TRBJ1-5; CDR3aa: CASSKRGPPLNQPQHF; CDR3nt: TGTGCCAGTAGTAAGAGGGGACCCCCTCTTAATCAGCCCCAGCATTTT
d_gene: NA; abundance: few; v_gene: TRBV19; j_gene: TRBJ2-2; CDR3aa: CASTEPRDFLREANTGELFF; CDR3nt: TGTGCCAGTACTGAGCCCAGGGACTTTTTGAGGGAAGCGAACACCGGGGAGCTGTTTTTT
d_gene: NA; abundance: NA; v_gene: TRBV20-1; j_gene: TRBJ2-5; CDR3aa: CSASGGETQYF; CDR3nt: TGCAGTGCTAGCGGGGGAGAGACCCAGTACTTC
d_gene: NA; abundance: NA; v_gene: TRBV19; j_gene: TRBJ1-1; CDR3aa: CASSESIGSGRVAEAFF; CDR3nt: TGTGCCAGTAGCGAATCAATAGGTTCCGGCAGGGTGGCTGAAGCTTTCTTT
d_gene: TRBD2; abundance: NA; v_gene: TRBV7-8; j_gene: TRBJ2-1; CDR3aa: CASSFGLAGSVLDNEQFF; CDR3nt: TGTGCCAGCAGCTTTGGGCTAGCGGGATCTGTACTGGACAATGAGCAGTTCTTC
d_gene: NA; abundance: NA; v_gene: TRBV6-5; j_gene: TRBJ1-4; CDR3aa: CASSHRTNEKLFF; CDR3nt: TGTGCCAGCAGTCATAGAACTAATGAAAAACTGTTTTTT
d_gene: NA; abundance: NA; v_gene: TRBV7-9; j_gene: TRBJ1-6; CDR3aa: CASSFPNSPLHF; CDR3nt: TGTGCCAGCAGTTTCCCCAATTCACCCCTCCACTTT
d_gene: NA; abundance: NA; v_gene: TRBV2; j_gene: TRBJ1-1; CDR3aa: CASSEFSGREKAFF; CDR3nt: TGTGCCAGCAGTGAATTTTCTGGGCGCGAGAAAGCTTTCTTT
d_gene: NA; abundance: NA; v_gene: TRBV10-3; j_gene: TRBJ2-7; CDR3aa: CAISDEYEQYF; CDR3nt: TGTGCCATCAGCGACGAATACGAGCAGTACTTC
d_gene: TRBD2; abundance: NA; v_gene: TRBV19; j_gene: TRBJ2-3; CDR3aa: CAGSTRLARGQERTDTQYF; CDR3nt: TGTGCCGGTAGTACCCGACTAGCGCGGGGGCAGGAACGCACAGATACGCAGTATTTT
d_gene: TRBD1; abundance: NA; v_gene: TRBV15; j_gene: TRBJ1-1; CDR3aa: CATSKTDRGSTEAFF; CDR3nt: TGTGCCACCAGCAAAACCGACAGGGGGAGCACTGAAGCTTTCTTT
d_gene: TRBD1; abundance: NA; v_gene: TRBV5-1; j_gene: TRBJ2-7; CDR3aa: CASSPSGQGVYEQYF; CDR3nt: TGCGCCAGCAGCCCATCCGGACAGGGGGTCTACGAGCAGTACTTC
d_gene: NA; abundance: NA; v_gene: TRBV29-1; j_gene: TRBJ2-5; CDR3aa: CSVEWQETQYF; CDR3nt: TGCAGCGTTGAATGGCAAGAGACCCAGTACTTC
d_gene: NA; abundance: NA; v_gene: TRBV6-4; j_gene: TRBJ2-7; CDR3aa: CASRRITTGRYEQYF; CDR3nt: TGTGCCAGCAGAAGAATCACCACGGGACGCTACGAGCAGTACTTC
d_gene: NA; abundance: NA; v_gene: TRBV3-1/TRBV3-2; j_gene: TRBJ1-1; CDR3aa: CASSHNTREAFF; CDR3nt: TGTGCCAGCAGCCATAACACCCGAGAAGCTTTCTTT
d_gene: NA; abundance: NA; v_gene: TRBV10-1; j_gene: TRBJ2-2; CDR3aa: CASSDLLSAGELFF; CDR3nt: TGCGCCAGCAGTGATTTACTTTCGGCCGGGGAGCTGTTTTTT
d_gene: TRBD1; abundance: NA; v_gene: TRBV2; j_gene: TRBJ1-1; CDR3aa: CASSERGLNTEAFF; CDR3nt: TGTGCCAGCAGTGAAAGGGGGCTGAACACTGAAGCTTTCTTT
d_gene: NA; abundance: NA; v_gene: TRBV29-1; j_gene: TRBJ2-7; CDR3aa: CSVQGGASYEQYF; CDR3nt: TGCAGCGTCCAGGGGGGTGCCTCCTACGAGCAGTACTTC
d_gene: NA; abundance: NA; v_gene: TRBV19; j_gene: TRBJ1-1; CDR3aa: CASSIISGEVNTEAFF; CDR3nt: TGTGCCAGTAGTATAATTTCCGGCGAGGTGAACACTGAAGCTTTCTTT
d_gene: NA; abundance: few; v_gene: TRBV3-1/TRBV3-2; j_gene: TRBJ1-6; CDR3aa: CASSQFYPGLGSPLHF; CDR3nt: TGTGCCAGCAGCCAGTTCTATCCGGGCCTAGGGTCACCCCTCCACTTT
d_gene: NA; abundance: NA; v_gene: TRBV2; j_gene: TRBJ1-5; CDR3aa: CASELEYSNQPQHF; CDR3nt: TGTGCCAGCGAATTGGAATATAGCAATCAGCCCCAGCATTTT
d_gene: NA; abundance: NA; v_gene: TRBV14; j_gene: TRBJ1-1; CDR3aa: CASSQGRRNTEAFF; CDR3nt: TGTGCCAGCAGCCAAGGTCGGAGGAACACTGAAGCTTTCTTT
d_gene: NA; abundance: NA; v_gene: TRBV6-2/TRBV6-3; j_gene: TRBJ2-1; CDR3aa: CASSARTNNEQFF; CDR3nt: TGTGCCAGCAGTGCCCGGACGAACAATGAGCAGTTCTTC
d_gene: TRBD1; abundance: NA; v_gene: TRBV27; j_gene: TRBJ2-7; CDR3aa: CASSLTGDRVYEQYF; CDR3nt: TGTGCCAGCAGTTTAACGGGCGACAGGGTCTACGAGCAGTACTTC
d_gene: NA; abundance: NA; v_gene: TRBV14; j_gene: TRBJ1-6; CDR3aa: CASSHRSVGGNSPLHF; CDR3nt: TGTGCCAGCAGCCACCGGTCGGTGGGGGGTAATTCACCCCTCCACTTT
d_gene: NA; abundance: NA; v_gene: TRBV25-1; j_gene: TRBJ1-1; CDR3aa: CASSDRRNTEAFF; CDR3nt: TGTGCCAGCAGTGACAGAAGGAACACTGAAGCTTTCTTT
d_gene: TRBD1; abundance: few; v_gene: TRBV7-9; j_gene: TRBJ1-4; CDR3aa: CASSSGQGPNEKLFF; CDR3nt: TGTGCCAGCAGCTCGGGACAGGGCCCTAATGAAAAACTGTTTTTT
d_gene: NA; abundance: NA; v_gene: TRBV10-3; j_gene: TRBJ2-7; CDR3aa: CAISEDSYEQYF; CDR3nt: TGTGCCATCAGTGAGGACAGCTACGAGCAGTACTTC
d_gene: NA; abundance: NA; v_gene: TRBV6-5; j_gene: TRBJ1-1; CDR3aa: CASSYGGGGSEAFF; CDR3nt: TGTGCCAGCAGTTACGGCGGCGGGGGGTCTGAAGCTTTCTTT
d_gene: NA; abundance: NA; v_gene: TRBV9; j_gene: TRBJ1-1; CDR3aa: CASSARPSLTLAEAFF; CDR3nt: TGTGCCAGCAGCGCTAGGCCCTCTCTGACCCTGGCTGAAGCTTTCTTT
d_gene: NA; abundance: once; v_gene: TRBV28; j_gene: TRBJ2-7; CDR3aa: CASSLIGSRYEQYF; CDR3nt: TGTGCCAGCAGTTTAATCGGGAGTAGATACGAGCAGTACTTC
d_gene: NA; abundance: NA; v_gene: TRBV5-1; j_gene: TRBJ1-1; CDR3aa: CASYSGQSGTEAFF; CDR3nt: TGCGCCAGCTACTCCGGACAGTCTGGGACTGAAGCTTTCTTT
d_gene: TRBD1; abundance: NA; v_gene: TRBV5-4; j_gene: TRBJ1-1; CDR3aa: CASRPGQGVWAFF; CDR3nt: TGTGCCAGCAGACCGGGACAGGGGGTGTGGGCTTTCTTT
d_gene: NA; abundance: NA; v_gene: TRBV2; j_gene: TRBJ1-5; CDR3aa: CASSMGEVGNQPQHF; CDR3nt: TGTGCCAGCAGTATGGGCGAGGTTGGCAATCAGCCCCAGCATTTT
d_gene: NA; abundance: NA; v_gene: TRBV9; j_gene: TRBJ1-2; CDR3aa: CASSVAGVYGYTF; CDR3nt: TGTGCCAGCAGCGTAGCAGGGGTCTATGGCTACACCTTC